This paragraph reports one T cell receptor (beta chain). These data originate in a study of control samples from healthy donors and cancer patients. The CDR3 has 13 amino acids. CDR1 and CDR2 (germline): SGHAT, FQDESV (reference sequence). The ends lost 5 bases at V and 7 bases at J; junction bases unmatched: 5. Profiled with immunoSEQ multiplex PCR; TCRdb holds only in-frame clones, not every one. Of some 89,000 clones detected, more than 70% appear once; the ten largest clones hold over 2%. The specimen sequenced was blood. This sequence was found in a woman aged 40-49 years in good health. The chain recombines TRBV11-1 with TRBJ2-7; 10 nucleotides agree with TRBD1. In nucleotides, the CDR3 is TGTGCCAGCAGCCTGACAGGGGGCTGGGAGCAGTACTTC. Translation gives CASSLTGGWEQYF.